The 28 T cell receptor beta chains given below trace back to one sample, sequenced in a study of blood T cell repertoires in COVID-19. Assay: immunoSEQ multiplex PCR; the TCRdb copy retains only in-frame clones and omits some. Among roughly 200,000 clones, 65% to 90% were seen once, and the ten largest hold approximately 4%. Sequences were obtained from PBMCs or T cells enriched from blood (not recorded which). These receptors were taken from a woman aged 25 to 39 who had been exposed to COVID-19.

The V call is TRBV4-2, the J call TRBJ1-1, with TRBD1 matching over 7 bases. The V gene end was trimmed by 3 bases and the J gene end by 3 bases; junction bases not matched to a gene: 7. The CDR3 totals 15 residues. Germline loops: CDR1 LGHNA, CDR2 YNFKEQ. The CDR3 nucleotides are TGTGCCAGCAGCCAGGGGGACAGCCTTTACACTGAAGCTTTCTTT. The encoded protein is CASSQGDSLYTEAFF.

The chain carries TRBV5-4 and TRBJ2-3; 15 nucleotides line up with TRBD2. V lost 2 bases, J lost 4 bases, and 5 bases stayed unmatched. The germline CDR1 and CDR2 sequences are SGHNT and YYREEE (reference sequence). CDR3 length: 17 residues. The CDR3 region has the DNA TGTGCCAGCAGCTTCGTCGGACTAGCGGGGGGGCCAGATACGCAGTATTTT. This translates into CASSFVGLAGGPDTQYF. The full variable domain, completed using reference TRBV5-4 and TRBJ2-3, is ETGVTQSPTHLIKTRGQQVTLRCSSQSGHNTVSWYQQALGQGPQFIFQYYREEENGRGNFPPRFSGLQFPNYSSELNVNALELDDSALYLCASSFVGLAGGPDTQYFGPGTRLTVL.

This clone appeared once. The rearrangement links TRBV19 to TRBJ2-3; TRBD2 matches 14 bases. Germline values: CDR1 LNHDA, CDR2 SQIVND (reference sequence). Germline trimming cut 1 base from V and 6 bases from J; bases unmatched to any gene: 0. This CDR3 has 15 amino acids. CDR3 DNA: TGTGCCAGTAGTATAGGACTAGCGGGGGGGGATACGCAGTATTTT. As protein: CASSIGLAGGDTQYF.

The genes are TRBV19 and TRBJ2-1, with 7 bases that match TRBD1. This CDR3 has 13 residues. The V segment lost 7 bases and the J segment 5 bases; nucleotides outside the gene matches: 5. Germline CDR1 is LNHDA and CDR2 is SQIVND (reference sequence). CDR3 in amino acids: CASIRQGDNEQFF. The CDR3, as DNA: TGTGCCAGTATCCGACAGGGAGACAATGAGCAGTTCTTC.

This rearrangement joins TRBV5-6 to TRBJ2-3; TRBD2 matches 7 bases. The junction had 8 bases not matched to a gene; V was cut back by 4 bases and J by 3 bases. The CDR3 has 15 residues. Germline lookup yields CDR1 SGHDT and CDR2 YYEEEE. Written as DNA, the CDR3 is TGTGCCAGCAGCCGCCGCCCAGCGGGGACAGATACGCAGTATTTT. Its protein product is CASSRRPAGTDTQYF.

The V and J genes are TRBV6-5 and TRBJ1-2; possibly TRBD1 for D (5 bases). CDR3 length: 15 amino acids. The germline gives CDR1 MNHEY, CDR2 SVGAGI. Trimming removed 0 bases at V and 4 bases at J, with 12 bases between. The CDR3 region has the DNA TGTGCCAGCAGTTACTCCAGGGCGGGGAGCTATGGCTACACCTTC. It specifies CASSYSRAGSYGYTF.

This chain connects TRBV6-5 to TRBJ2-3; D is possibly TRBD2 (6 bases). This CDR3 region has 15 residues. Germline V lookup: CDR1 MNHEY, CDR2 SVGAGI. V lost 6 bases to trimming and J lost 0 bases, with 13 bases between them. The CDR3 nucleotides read TGTGCCAGCAGCCGCGGGGTATCTAGCACAGATACGCAGTATTTT. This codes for CASSRGVSSTDTQYF.

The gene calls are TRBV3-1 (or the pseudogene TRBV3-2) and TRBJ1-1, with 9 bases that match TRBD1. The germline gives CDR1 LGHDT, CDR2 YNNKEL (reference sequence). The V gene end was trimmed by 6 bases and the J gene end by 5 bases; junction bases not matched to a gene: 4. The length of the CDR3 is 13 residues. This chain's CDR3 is CASRQGATTEAFF. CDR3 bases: TGTGCCAGCAGACAGGGGGCAACGACTGAAGCTTTCTTT.

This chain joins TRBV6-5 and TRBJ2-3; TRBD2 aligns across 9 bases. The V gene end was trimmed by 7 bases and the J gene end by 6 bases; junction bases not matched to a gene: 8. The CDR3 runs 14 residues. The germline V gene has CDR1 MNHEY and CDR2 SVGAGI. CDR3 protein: CASILAGPFDTQYF. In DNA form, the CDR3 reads TGTGCCAGCATTCTAGCGGGGCCGTTCGATACGCAGTATTTT.

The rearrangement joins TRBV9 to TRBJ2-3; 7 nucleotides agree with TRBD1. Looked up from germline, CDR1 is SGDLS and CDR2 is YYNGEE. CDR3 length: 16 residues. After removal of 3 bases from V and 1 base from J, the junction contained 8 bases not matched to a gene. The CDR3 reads CASSATAGGGTDTQYF. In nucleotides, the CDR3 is TGTGCCAGCAGCGCGACCGCAGGGGGAGGCACAGATACGCAGTATTTT.

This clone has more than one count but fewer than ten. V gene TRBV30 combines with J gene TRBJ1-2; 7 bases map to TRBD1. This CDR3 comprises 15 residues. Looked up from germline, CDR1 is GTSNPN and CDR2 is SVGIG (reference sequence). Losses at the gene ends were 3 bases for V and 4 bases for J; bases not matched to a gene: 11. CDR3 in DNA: TGTGCCTGGAGGATATGGACAGGCCCCTCCTATGGCTACACCTTC. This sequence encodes CAWRIWTGPSYGYTF.

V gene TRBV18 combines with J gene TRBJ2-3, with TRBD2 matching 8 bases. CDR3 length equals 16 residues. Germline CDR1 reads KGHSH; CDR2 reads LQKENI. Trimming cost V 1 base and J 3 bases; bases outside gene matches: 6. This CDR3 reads CASSPLRGATTDTQYF. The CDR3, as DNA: TGTGCCAGCTCACCACTGCGGGGGGCCACGACAGATACGCAGTATTTT.

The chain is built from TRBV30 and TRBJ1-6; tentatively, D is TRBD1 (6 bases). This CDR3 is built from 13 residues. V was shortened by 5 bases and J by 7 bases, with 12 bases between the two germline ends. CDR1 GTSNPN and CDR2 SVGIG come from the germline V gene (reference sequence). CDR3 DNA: TGTGCCTGGGCGACAGGAGGAAATTCACCCCTCCACTTT. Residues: CAWATGGNSPLHF.

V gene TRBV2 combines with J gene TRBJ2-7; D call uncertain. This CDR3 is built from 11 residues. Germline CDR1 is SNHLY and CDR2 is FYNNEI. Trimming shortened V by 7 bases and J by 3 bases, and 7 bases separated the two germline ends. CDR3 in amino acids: CASKFIYEQYF. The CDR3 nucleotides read TGTGCCAGCAAATTCATCTACGAGCAGTACTTC.

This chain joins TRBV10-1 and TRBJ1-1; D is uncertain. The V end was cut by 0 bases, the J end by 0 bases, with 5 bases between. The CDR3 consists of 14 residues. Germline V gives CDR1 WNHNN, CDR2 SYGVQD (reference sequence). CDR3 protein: CASSESSVNTEAFF. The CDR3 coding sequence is TGCGCCAGCAGTGAGTCGTCCGTGAACACTGAAGCTTTCTTT.

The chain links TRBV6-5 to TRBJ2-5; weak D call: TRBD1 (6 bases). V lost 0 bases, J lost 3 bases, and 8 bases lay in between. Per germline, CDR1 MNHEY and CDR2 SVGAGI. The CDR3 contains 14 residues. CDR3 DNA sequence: TGTGCCAGCAGTTACTCATACAGGGAAGAGACCCAGTACTTC. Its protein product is CASSYSYREETQYF.

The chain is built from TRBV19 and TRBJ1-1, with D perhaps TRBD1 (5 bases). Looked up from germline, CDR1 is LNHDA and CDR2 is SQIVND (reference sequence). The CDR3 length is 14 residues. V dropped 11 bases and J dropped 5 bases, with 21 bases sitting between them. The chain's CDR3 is CACPSWGQKTEAFF. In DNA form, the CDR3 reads TGTGCCTGTCCATCTTGGGGCCAAAAAACTGAAGCTTTCTTT.

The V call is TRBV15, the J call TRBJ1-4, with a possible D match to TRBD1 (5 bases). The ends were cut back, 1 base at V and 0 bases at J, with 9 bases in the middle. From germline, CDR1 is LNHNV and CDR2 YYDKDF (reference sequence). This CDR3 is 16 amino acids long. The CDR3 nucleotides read TGTGCCACCAGCAGAGTGTTAGGGGCAACTAATGAAAAACTGTTTTTT. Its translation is CATSRVLGATNEKLFF.

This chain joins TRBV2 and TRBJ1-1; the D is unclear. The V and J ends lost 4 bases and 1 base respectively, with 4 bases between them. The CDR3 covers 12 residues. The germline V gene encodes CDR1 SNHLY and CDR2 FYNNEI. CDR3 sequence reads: CASSAENTEAFF. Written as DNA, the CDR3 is TGTGCCAGCAGTGCAGAGAACACTGAAGCTTTCTTT.

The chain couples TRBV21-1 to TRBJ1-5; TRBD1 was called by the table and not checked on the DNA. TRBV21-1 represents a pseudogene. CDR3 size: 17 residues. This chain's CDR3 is CASQGGLIDFGNQPQHF. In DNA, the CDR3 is TGTGCCAGCCAGGGTGGGCTAATCGATTTTGGCAATCAGCCCCAGCATTTT.

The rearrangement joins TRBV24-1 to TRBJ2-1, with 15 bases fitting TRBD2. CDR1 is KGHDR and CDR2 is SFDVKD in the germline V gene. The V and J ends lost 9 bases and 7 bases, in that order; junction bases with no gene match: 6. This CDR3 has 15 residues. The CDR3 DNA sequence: TGTGCCACCCGCCAAGGGACTAGCGGGGGGAATGAGCAGTTCTTC. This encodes CATRQGTSGGNEQFF.

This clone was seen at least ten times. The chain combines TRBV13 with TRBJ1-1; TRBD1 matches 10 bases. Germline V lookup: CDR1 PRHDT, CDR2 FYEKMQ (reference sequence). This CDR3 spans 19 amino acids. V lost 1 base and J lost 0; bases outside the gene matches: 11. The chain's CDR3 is CASSLEGTGAQIMNTEAFF. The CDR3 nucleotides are TGTGCCAGCAGCTTAGAAGGGACAGGGGCACAGATTATGAACACTGAAGCTTTCTTT.

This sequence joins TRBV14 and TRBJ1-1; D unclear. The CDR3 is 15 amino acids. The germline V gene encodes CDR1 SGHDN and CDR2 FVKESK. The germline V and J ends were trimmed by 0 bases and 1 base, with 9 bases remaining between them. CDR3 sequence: CASSQDRGTNTEAFF. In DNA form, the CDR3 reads TGTGCCAGCAGCCAAGATCGAGGCACGAACACTGAAGCTTTCTTT.

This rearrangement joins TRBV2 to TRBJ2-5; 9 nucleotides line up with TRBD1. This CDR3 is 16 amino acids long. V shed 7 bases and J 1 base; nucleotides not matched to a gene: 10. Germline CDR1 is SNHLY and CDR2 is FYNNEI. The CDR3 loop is CASNTGGAGTQETQYF. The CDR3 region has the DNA TGTGCCAGCAACACAGGGGGCGCGGGCACCCAAGAGACCCAGTACTTC.

The CDR3 sequence is CASSSPRGQNNQPQHF. Written as DNA, the CDR3 is TGTGCCAGCAGTTCCCCCCGGGGACAGAACAATCAGCCCCAGCATTTT. This chain joins TRBV28 and TRBJ1-5; the match to TRBD1 covers 7 bases. V lost 4 bases and J lost 3; bases outside the gene matches: 9. Germline assignment: CDR1 MDHEN and CDR2 SYDVKM. CDR3 length: 16 residues. The full variable domain, its missing parts supplied by reference TRBV28 and TRBJ1-5, is DVKVTQSSRYLVKRTGEKVFLECVQDMDHENMFWYRQDPGLGLRLIYFSYDVKMKEKGDIPEGYSVSREKKERFSLILESASTNQTSMYLCASSSPRGQNNQPQHFGDGTRLSIL.

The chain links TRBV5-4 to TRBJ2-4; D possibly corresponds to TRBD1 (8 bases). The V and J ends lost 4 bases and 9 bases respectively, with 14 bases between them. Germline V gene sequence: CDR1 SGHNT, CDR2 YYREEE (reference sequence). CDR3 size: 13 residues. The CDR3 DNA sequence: TGTGCCAGCAGCGTGGACAGGGAGGGCATTCAGTACTTC. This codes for CASSVDREGIQYF.

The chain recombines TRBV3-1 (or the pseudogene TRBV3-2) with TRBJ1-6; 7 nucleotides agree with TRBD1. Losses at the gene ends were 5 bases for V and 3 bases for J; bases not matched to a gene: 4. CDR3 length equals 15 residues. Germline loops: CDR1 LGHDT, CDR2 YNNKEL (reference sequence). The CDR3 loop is CASSFRDSYNSPLHF. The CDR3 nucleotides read TGTGCCAGCAGCTTCCGGGACAGCTATAATTCACCCCTCCACTTT.

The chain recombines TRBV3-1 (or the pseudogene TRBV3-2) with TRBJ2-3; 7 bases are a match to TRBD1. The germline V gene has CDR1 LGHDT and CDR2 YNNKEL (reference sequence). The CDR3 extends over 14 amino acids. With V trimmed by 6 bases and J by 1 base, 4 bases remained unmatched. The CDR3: CASSPGTGTDTQYF. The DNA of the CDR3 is TGTGCCAGCAGTCCCGGGACAGGCACAGATACGCAGTATTTT.